This TCR beta chain was sequenced for a study of cytomegalovirus exposure and HLA in healthy donors. Study overall: Ancestry clustering placed around 81% of roughly 410 genotyped donors in the Caucasian-associated cluster. General study results and limits: The HLA-A and HLA-B alleles of most subjects were reportedly predicted accurately from TCR beta sequences.

The germline V and J ends were trimmed by 5 bases and 3 bases, with 10 bases remaining between them. Per the germline V gene, CDR1 is SGHVS and CDR2 is FQNEAQ. CDR3 length: 13 residues. PCR was performed using 60 Vbeta and 13 Jbeta primers. Clones were sequenced by immunoSEQ multiplex PCR, and TCRdb holds only the in-frame ones, with some missing. The data contain about 130,000 clones, roughly 81% of them seen just once; the ten biggest clones take up 0.95% to 1.4%. This clone was seen a handful of times. Its antigen remains unknown. Sequenced: PBMCs. The receptor comes from a young woman in good health and CMV-seronegative. V gene TRBV7-8 combines with J gene TRBJ2-5, with D unclear. The CDR3 DNA follows: TGTGCCAGCAGCCCCCGGGTTAAAGAGACCCAGTACTTC. It translates to CASSPRVKETQYF. Filled out from reference TRBV7-8 and TRBJ2-5, the complete variable domain reads GAGVSQSPRYKVAKRGQDVALRCDPISGHVSLFWYQQALGQGPEFLTYFQNEAQLDKSGLPSDRFFAERPEGSVSTLKIQRTQQEDSAVYLCASSPRVKETQYFGPGTRLLVL.